The TCR beta chain described here comes from a study of human T cells and chemical hapten exposure. TCRdb reanalysed the RACE reads using MiXCR and keeps one entry per CDR3 protein. The table has 100,000 to 150,000 distinct CDR3 sequences, 10% to 12% seen once. This clonotype came up a few times. Time point indicated: patch test 3, about 24 weeks after DPC sensitization. Treatment described: therapeutic diphenylcyclopropenone sensitization with weekly scalp DPC. This CDR3 has 14 residues. V shed 5 bases, J shed 5 bases, and the junction held 6 bases outside the gene matches. The chain combines TRBV12-3 or TRBV12-4 with TRBJ2-1; 7 nucleotides match TRBD2. The receptor was derived from a woman between 50 and 59 years old with alopecia areata. Some clones in this sample may be carry-over from other donors' samples. The starting material was whole blood, obtained in connection with sensitization to the hapten diphenylcyclopropenone (DPC). The CDR3: CASSTSVANNEQFF. CDR3 DNA sequence: TGTGCCAGCAGTACTAGCGTGGCCAACAATGAGCAGTTCTTC.